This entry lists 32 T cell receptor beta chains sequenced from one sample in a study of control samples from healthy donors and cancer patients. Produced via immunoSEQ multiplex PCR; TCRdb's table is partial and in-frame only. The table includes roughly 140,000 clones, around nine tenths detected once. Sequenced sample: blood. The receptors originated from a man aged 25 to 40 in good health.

CDR3 loop: CASSQGRSGGAREQFF. CDR3 coding DNA: TGTGCCAGCAGCCAAGGACGTAGCGGGGGGGCCCGTGAGCAGTTCTTC. V gene TRBV7-2 combines with J gene TRBJ2-1; 11 positions match TRBD2. J lost 9 bases, V lost 5 bases, and 12 bases had no gene match. The germline CDR1 and CDR2 sequences are SGHTA and FQGNSA. This CDR3 has 16 residues.

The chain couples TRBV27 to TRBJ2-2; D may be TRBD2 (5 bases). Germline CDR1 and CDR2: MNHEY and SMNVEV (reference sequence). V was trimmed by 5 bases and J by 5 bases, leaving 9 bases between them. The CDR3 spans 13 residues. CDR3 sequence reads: CASSPGLTGELFF. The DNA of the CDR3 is TGTGCCAGCAGTCCCGGACTTACCGGGGAGCTGTTTTTT.

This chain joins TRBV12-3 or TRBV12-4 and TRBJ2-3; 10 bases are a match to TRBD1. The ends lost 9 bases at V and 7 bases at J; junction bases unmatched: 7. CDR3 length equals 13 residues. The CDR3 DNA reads TGTGCCAGTTGGGGACAGGGGAGTTATACGCAGTATTTT. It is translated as CASWGQGSYTQYF.

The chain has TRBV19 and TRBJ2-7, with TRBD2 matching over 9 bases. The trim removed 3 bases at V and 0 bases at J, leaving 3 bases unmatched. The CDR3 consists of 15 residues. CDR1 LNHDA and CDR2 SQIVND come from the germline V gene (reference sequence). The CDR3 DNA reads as TGTGCCAGTAGTATTCTAGCGGGAAGCTCCTACGAGCAGTACTTC. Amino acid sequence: CASSILAGSSYEQYF.

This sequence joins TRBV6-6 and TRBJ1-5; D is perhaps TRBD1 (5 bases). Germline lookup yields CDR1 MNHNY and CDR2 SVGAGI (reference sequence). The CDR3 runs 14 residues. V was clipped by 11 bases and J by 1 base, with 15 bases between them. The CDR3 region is CASLSQGSNQPQHF. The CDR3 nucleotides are TGTGCCTCACTGTCGCAGGGAAGCAATCAGCCCCAGCATTTT.

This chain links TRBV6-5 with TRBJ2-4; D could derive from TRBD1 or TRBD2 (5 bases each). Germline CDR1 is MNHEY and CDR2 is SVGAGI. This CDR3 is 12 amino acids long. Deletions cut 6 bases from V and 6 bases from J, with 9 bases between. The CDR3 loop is CASRTEGNIQYF. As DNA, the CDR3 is TGTGCCAGCAGGACAGAGGGAAACATTCAGTACTTC.

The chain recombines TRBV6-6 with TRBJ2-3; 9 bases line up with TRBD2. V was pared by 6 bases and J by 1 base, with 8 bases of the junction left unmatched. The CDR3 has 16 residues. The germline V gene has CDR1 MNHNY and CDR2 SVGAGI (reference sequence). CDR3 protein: CASSQRVAGGTDTQYF. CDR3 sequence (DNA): TGTGCCAGCAGCCAAAGGGTAGCGGGAGGCACAGATACGCAGTATTTT.

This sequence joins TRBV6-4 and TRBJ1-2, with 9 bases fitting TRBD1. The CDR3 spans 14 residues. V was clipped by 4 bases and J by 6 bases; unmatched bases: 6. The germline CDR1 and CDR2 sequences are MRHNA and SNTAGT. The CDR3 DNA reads TGTGCCAGCAGTGTGACGGACAGGGGAGATGGCTACACCTTC. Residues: CASSVTDRGDGYTF.

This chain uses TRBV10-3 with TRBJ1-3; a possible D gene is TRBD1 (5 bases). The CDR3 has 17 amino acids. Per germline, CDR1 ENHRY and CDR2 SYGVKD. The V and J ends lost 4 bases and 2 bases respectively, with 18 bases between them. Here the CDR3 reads CAISAGADLGAGNTIYF. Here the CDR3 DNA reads TGTGCCATCAGTGCTGGGGCAGACCTAGGGGCTGGAAACACCATATATTTT.

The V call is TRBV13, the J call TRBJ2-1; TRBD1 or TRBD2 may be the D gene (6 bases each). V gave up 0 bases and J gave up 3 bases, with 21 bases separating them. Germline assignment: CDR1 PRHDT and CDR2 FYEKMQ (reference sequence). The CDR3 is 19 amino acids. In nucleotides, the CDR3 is TGTGCCAGCAGCTTAGGCCCTCCCCAGGAGGGGGGATTCTACAATGAGCAGTTCTTC. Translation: CASSLGPPQEGGFYNEQFF.

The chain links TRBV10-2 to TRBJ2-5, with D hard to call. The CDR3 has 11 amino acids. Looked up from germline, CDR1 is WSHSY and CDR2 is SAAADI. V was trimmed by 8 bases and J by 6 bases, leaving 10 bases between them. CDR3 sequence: CASPDEQTQYF. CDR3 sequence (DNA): TGCGCCAGCCCAGATGAGCAGACCCAGTACTTC.

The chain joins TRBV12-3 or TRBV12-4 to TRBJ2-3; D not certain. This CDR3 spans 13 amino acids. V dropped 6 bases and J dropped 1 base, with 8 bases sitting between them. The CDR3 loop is CASRPIRTDTQYF. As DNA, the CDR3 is TGTGCCAGCAGGCCGATCCGCACAGATACGCAGTATTTT.

The DNA of the CDR3 is TGTGCCAGCAGCGTAGGGACTAGCGGGGCGGGGGAGACCCAGTACTTC. Translation: CASSVGTSGAGETQYF. This sequence joins TRBV9 and TRBJ2-5; 12 bases fit TRBD2. V lost 0 bases to trimming and J lost 5 bases; unmatched junction nucleotides: 5. Germline V gene sequence: CDR1 SGDLS, CDR2 YYNGEE. The CDR3 has 16 amino acids.

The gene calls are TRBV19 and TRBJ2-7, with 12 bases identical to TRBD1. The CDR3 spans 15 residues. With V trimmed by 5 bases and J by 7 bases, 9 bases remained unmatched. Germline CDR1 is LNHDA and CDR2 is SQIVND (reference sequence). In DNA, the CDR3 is TGTGCCAGTAGTTCCTCGGGACAGGGGGCGCTGGAGCAGTACTTC. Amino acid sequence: CASSSSGQGALEQYF.

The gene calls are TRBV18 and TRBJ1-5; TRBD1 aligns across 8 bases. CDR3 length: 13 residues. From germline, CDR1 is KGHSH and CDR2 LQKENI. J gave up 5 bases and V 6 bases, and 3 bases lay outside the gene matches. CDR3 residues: CASSPTGDQPQHF. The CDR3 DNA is TGTGCCAGCTCCCCGACAGGGGATCAGCCCCAGCATTTT.

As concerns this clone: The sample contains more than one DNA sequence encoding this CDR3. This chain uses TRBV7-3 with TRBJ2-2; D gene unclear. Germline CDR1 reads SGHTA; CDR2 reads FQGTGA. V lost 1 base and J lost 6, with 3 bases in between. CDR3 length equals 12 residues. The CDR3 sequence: CASSLIPGELFF. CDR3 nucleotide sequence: TGTGCCAGCAGCTTAATCCCCGGGGAGCTGTTTTTT.

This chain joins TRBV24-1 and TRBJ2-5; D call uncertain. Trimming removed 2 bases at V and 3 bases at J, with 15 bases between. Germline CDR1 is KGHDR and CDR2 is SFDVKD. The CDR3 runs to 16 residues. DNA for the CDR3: TGTGCCACCAGTGATTCCCCCTCCGCGGAAGAAGAGACCCAGTACTTC. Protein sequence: CATSDSPSAEEETQYF.

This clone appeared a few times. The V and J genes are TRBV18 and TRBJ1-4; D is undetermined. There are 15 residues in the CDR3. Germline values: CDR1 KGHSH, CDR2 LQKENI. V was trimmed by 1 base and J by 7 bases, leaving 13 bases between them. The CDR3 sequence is CASSPLGEHGEKLFF. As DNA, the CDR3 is TGTGCCAGCTCACCACTGGGAGAACATGGTGAAAAACTGTTTTTT.

The CDR3 DNA sequence: TGTGCCAGCAGCTTGGTTGGGGGAATGAATGAGCAGTTCTTC. This encodes CASSLVGGMNEQFF. The chain couples TRBV5-4 to TRBJ2-1; D is perhaps TRBD1 or TRBD2 (5 bases each). The germline V gene encodes CDR1 SGHNT and CDR2 YYREEE (reference sequence). The CDR3 consists of 14 residues. Trimming took off 0 bases at V and 7 bases at J, with 11 bases between the two ends.

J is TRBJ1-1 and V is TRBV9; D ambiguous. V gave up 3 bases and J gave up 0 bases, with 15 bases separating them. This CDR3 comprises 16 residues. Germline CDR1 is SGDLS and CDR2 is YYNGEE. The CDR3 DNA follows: TGTGCCAGCAGCGCTCCGGACGAGCACATGAACACTGAAGCTTTCTTT. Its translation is CASSAPDEHMNTEAFF.

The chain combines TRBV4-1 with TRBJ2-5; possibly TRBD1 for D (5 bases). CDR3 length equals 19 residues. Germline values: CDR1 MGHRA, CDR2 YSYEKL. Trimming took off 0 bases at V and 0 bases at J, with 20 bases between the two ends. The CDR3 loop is CASSQDLGVTVTYQETQYF. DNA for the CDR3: TGCGCCAGCAGCCAAGATTTAGGGGTAACAGTGACGTACCAAGAGACCCAGTACTTC.

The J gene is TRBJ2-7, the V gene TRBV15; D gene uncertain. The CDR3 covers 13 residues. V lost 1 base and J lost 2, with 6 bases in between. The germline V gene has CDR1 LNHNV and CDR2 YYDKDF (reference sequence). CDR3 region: CATSRATTYEQYF. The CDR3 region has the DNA TGTGCCACCAGCAGAGCTACAACCTACGAGCAGTACTTC.

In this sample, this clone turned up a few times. The CDR3 DNA reads as TGTGCCAGCTCCCTGGACAGGGGGAGCAATCAGCCCCAGCATTTT. Its protein is CASSLDRGSNQPQHF. The rearrangement joins TRBV18 to TRBJ1-5; 10 nucleotides line up with TRBD1. This CDR3 spans 15 amino acids. With V trimmed by 6 bases and J by 1 base, 3 bases remained unmatched. Germline V gene sequence: CDR1 KGHSH, CDR2 LQKENI.

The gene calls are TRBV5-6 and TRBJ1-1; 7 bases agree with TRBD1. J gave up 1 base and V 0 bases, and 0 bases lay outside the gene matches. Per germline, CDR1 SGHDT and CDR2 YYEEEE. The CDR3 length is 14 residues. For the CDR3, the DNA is TGTGCCAGCAGCTTGGGGGACAGGAACACTGAAGCTTTCTTT. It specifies CASSLGDRNTEAFF.

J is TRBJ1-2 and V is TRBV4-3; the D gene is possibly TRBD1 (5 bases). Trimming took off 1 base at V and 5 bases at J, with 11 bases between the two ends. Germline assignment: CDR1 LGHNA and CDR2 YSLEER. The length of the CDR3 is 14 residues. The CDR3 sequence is CASSQVVGEYGYTF. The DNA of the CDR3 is TGCGCCAGCAGCCAAGTGGTGGGGGAATATGGCTACACCTTC.

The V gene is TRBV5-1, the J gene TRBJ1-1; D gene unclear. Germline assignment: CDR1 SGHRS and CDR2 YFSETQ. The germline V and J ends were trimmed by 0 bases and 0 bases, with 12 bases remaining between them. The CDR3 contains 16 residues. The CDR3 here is CASSLGPGKMNTEAFF. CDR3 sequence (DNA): TGCGCCAGCAGCTTGGGTCCGGGAAAAATGAACACTGAAGCTTTCTTT.

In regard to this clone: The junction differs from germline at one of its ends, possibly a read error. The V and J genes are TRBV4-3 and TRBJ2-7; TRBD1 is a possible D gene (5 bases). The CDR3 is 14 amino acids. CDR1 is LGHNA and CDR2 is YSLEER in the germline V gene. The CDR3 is CASSQIQDSQILFF. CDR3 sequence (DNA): TGCGCCAGCAGCCAGATCCAAGACAGCCAGATTTTGTTTTTC.

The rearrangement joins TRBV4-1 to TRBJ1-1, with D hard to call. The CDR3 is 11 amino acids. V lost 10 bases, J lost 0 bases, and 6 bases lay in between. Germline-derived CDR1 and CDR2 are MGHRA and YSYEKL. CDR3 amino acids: CAIRVNTEAFF. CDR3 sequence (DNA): TGCGCCATCAGAGTGAACACTGAAGCTTTCTTT.

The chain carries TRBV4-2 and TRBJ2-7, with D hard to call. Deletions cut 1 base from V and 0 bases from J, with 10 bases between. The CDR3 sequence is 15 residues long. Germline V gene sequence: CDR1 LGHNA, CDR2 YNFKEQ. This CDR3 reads CASSQVTGSSYEQYF. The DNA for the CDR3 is TGTGCCAGCAGCCAAGTGACCGGCAGCTCCTACGAGCAGTACTTC.

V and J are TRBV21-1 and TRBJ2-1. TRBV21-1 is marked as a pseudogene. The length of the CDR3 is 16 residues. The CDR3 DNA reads TGTGCCAGCAGCAAAGGAGGTTACAGCTCCTACAATGAGCAGTTCTTC. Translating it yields CASSKGGYSSYNEQFF.

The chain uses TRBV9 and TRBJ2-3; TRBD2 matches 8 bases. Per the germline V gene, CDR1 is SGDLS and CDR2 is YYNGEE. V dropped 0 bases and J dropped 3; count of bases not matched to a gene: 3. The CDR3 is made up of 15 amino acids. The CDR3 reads CASSVAGGLTDTQYF. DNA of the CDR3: TGTGCCAGCAGCGTAGCGGGGGGGTTGACAGATACGCAGTATTTT.

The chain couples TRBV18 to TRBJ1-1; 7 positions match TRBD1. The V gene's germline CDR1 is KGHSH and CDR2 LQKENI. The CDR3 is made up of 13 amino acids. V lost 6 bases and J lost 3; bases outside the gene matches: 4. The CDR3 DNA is TGTGCCAGCTCCCGACAGGGAGACACTGAAGCTTTCTTT. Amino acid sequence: CASSRQGDTEAFF.